This TCR beta chain originates from a study of T cell responses to AZD1222 COVID-19 vaccine. Using immunoSEQ multiplex PCR, the repertoire was profiled, and TCRdb retains in-frame clones only, with some absent. The table records roughly 150,000 clones, 70% to 90% of them present only once. It was second doses at about 4 or about 12 weeks that were pooled. A remark on this clone: Its antigen is undetermined.

This CDR3 contains 13 residues. With V trimmed by 6 bases and J by 3 bases, 2 bases remained unmatched. General observations from the study: White British donors predominated, females outnumbered males, and clonal diversity was possibly underestimated.

This receptor was obtained from an adult who received the AZD1222 COVID-19 vaccine. The input for sequencing was peripheral blood, taken 28 days after the second AZD1222 dose. The chain couples TRBV12-3 or TRBV12-4 to TRBJ2-3; TRBD1 aligns across 8 bases. The CDR3 sequence is CASSRQGTDTQYF. CDR3 DNA: TGTGCCAGCAGCAGACAGGGGACAGATACGCAGTATTTT.